This T cell receptor beta chain was sequenced during a study of T cell repertoires in cytomegalovirus infection. The length of the CDR3 is 15 residues. The germline CDR1 and CDR2 sequences are SGHAT and FQNNGV. The V end was cut by 6 bases, the J end by 5 bases, with 19 bases between. Via MiXCR, TCRdb re-called the reads, giving one row per CDR3 protein. This table has about 830,000 distinct CDR3 sequences, 32% appearing once. A few counts support this clonotype. Its antigen is undetermined. The source was cultured CD8+ T cells from PBMCs, collected from culture after CMV antigen stimulation. The chain recombines TRBV11-2 with TRBJ2-5; D unresolved. The source of this sequence is a human donor in good health (CMV status not recorded). Some clones in this sample may be carry-over from other donors' samples. The chain's CDR3 is CASRIQIWELETQYF. DNA of the CDR3: TGTGCCAGCAGGATTCAAATCTGGGAACTCGAGACCCAGTACTTC.